What follows describes a single TCR beta chain. What it binds is not known. This record comes from a study of glioma-infiltrating T cells after dendritic cell vaccination. CDR1 is SGHRS, CDR2 YFSETQ, per germline. This CDR3 comprises 17 residues. V was clipped by 2 bases and J by 4 bases; unmatched bases: 14. Study-wide results and limits: Estimated pretreatment TIL content predicted outcome after dendritic cell vaccination.

Input was 2 ug genomic DNA, or all available if less. Amplification used 60 V beta primers and 13 J beta primers. Profiled with immunoSEQ multiplex PCR; TCRdb holds only in-frame clones, not every one. The sample shows over 80,000 clones, over 85% of them seen only once. Isocitrate dehydrogenase mutation was absent in all glioblastoma patients. The J gene is TRBJ2-5, the V gene TRBV5-1; TRBD1 aligns across 7 bases. This sequence originates from a human donor with glioblastoma. Source: blood, taken before dendritic cell vaccination. The CDR3 spells CASSFELSPGQSETQYF. Written as DNA, the CDR3 is TGCGCCAGCAGCTTTGAATTAAGCCCGGGACAGTCAGAGACCCAGTACTTC.